This passage covers 30 T cell receptor beta chains from one sample sequenced in a study of T cells in Graves' hyperthyroidism and ophthalmopathy (dated by TCRdb to between 2018 and 2021). The library was produced with multiplex PCR. The sequencing machine was an Illumina HiSeq 2000. The TCR beta CDR3 regions were amplified from RNA transcripts. The TCR CDR3 was subjected to a first round of RT-PCR using the HTBI primer set and the Qiagen OneStep RT-PCR kit. TCRdb handled the public reads itself, with Q25 trimming in fastp and clone calling in MiXCR, and kept productive beta chains. When rows share a CDR3 protein, they turn into one entry using the most common DNA and genes. For this sample the table gives over 700,000 distinct CDR3 sequences, of which 18% were detected only once. The ten largest clonotypes hold 15% to 20% of the sample. Sequenced: blood. The receptors were sampled from a woman aged 45-65 years with Graves' hyperthyroidism that later progressed to Graves' ophthalmopathy.

This clonotype showed up many times. The chain carries TRBV2 and TRBJ2-5, with D perhaps TRBD1 (7 bases). Germline V gives CDR1 SNHLY, CDR2 FYNNEI. The V end was cut by 6 bases, the J end by 0 bases, with 11 bases between. The CDR3 runs to 14 residues. The CDR3 spells CASRRDSYQETQYF. CDR3 coding DNA: TGTGCCAGCAGGCGGGACAGTTACCAAGAGACCCAGTACTTC. Together with reference TRBV2 and TRBJ2-5, the CDR3 gives the full variable domain: EPEVTQTPSHQVTQMGQEVILRCVPISNHLYFYWYRQILGQKVEFLVSFYNNEISEKSEIFDDQFSVERPDGSNFTLKIRSTKLEDSAMYFCASRRDSYQETQYFGPGTRLLVL.

This clonotype was seen repeatedly, ten times or more. The CDR3 bases are TGTGCCAGCAGCCAAGGACCGGGAGGTCATCAGCCCCAGCATTTT. Amino acids: CASSQGPGGHQPQHF. V usage is TRBV3-1 and J usage is TRBJ1-5; D unclear. Germline assignment: CDR1 LGHDT and CDR2 YNNKEL (reference sequence). There are 15 residues in the CDR3. V lost 1 base to trimming and J lost 5 bases, with 12 bases between them.

This clonotype was seen a handful of times. This chain connects TRBV7-9 to TRBJ2-5; TRBD2 matches at 9 bases. Trimming at V came to 0 bases and at J to 2 bases, leaving 10 bases not matched to a gene. The length of the CDR3 is 18 residues. In germline, CDR1 is SEHNR, CDR2 FQNEAQ (reference sequence). CDR3 DNA sequence: TGTGCCAGCAGCTTAGCGGGGCGACTAGCGGAGCCACAAGAGACCCAGTACTTC. It specifies CASSLAGRLAEPQETQYF.

This clonotype appeared many times. The chain links TRBV6-1 to TRBJ1-4; TRBD1 is a possible D gene (6 bases). CDR3 length: 15 residues. The germline V gene has CDR1 MNHNS and CDR2 SASEGT. V lost 1 base, J lost 8 bases, and 14 bases lay in between. The CDR3 nucleotides are TGTGCCAGCAGTGAAGGGGGGCAGGGCGGAGAAAAACTGTTTTTT. Amino acid sequence: CASSEGGQGGEKLFF.

A word on this clonotype: Sequence at one end of the junction differs from germline and may be a read error. V gene TRBV29-1 combines with J gene TRBJ2-2, with 10 bases that match TRBD1. The CDR3 is 15 residues long. Germline CDR1 reads SQVTM; CDR2 reads ANQGSEA. Here the CDR3 DNA reads TGCAGCGTAAAGGGACAGGGGACTTACACCGGGGAGCTGTCTTTT. Protein sequence: CSVKGQGTYTGELSF.

This clonotype came up a few times. The chain combines TRBV9 with TRBJ1-4; D unclear. From germline, CDR1 is SGDLS and CDR2 YYNGEE. V lost 0 bases and J 4 bases, leaving 10 bases between the germline ends. The CDR3 contains 15 residues. CDR3 bases: TGTGCCAGCAGCGTAGATGCAGCCTATAATGAAAAACTGTTTTTT. Protein product: CASSVDAAYNEKLFF.

Ten or more counts support this clonotype. J is TRBJ2-7 and V is TRBV6-1; D is possibly TRBD1 (6 bases). With 6 bases removed from V and 0 bases from J, the gap between germline ends came to 12 bases. In germline, CDR1 is MNHNS, CDR2 SASEGT. This CDR3 region has 14 residues. The chain's CDR3 is CASRTGSGSYEQYF. The CDR3 bases are TGTGCCAGCAGAACAGGGTCGGGCTCCTACGAGCAGTACTTC.

This chain joins TRBV6-1 and TRBJ2-7, with a weak D call TRBD1 (5 bases). The CDR3 has 16 amino acids. Trimming pared 5 bases from V and 5 bases from J, leaving 22 bases between. Germline CDR1 is MNHNS and CDR2 is SASEGT. For the CDR3, the DNA is TGTGCCAGCAGTCCCGGAACTTACTCAGGGATCCACGAGCAGTACTTC. It codes for CASSPGTYSGIHEQYF.

This clonotype was seen more than once but under ten times. The V call is TRBV7-9, the J call TRBJ2-1; tentative D call: TRBD2 (5 bases). The CDR3 is 16 residues long. V lost 5 bases and J lost 4, with 18 bases in between. Germline CDR1 reads SEHNR; CDR2 reads FQNEAQ (reference sequence). CDR3 amino acids: CASSLMYAGPYNEQFF. The CDR3 bases are TGTGCCAGCAGCCTCATGTACGCGGGTCCTTACAATGAGCAGTTCTTC.

This clonotype was seen many times. The chain carries TRBV6-1 and TRBJ1-6; no firm D call. The CDR3 extends over 14 amino acids. V was clipped by 0 bases and J by 7 bases, with 7 bases between them. The germline V gene encodes CDR1 MNHNS and CDR2 SASEGT. The CDR3 DNA follows: TGTGCCAGCAGTGAAGCATGGCGGAATTCACCCCTCCACTTT. It translates to CASSEAWRNSPLHF.

This sequence joins TRBV11-2 and TRBJ2-7; weak D call: TRBD1 (6 bases). The V end was cut by 1 base, the J end by 4 bases, with 11 bases between. Germline V gives CDR1 SGHAT, CDR2 FQNNGV. This CDR3 contains 14 residues. In DNA, the CDR3 is TGTGCCAGCAGCTTAGGAACAGGGTGGTACGAGCAGTACTTC. Protein: CASSLGTGWYEQYF.

This clonotype has only a few counts. The chain combines TRBV11-2 with TRBJ2-7, with 15 bases matching TRBD2. The germline V gene has CDR1 SGHAT and CDR2 FQNNGV. CDR3 length equals 17 residues. The J segment lost 2 bases and the V segment lost 4 bases, leaving 6 bases of the junction unmatched. CDR3 residues: CASSSGLAGGWTYEQYF. The CDR3 DNA reads TGTGCCAGCAGCTCCGGACTAGCGGGGGGGTGGACCTACGAGCAGTACTTC.

The chain carries TRBV12-3 or TRBV12-4 and TRBJ1-4; maybe TRBD1 (6 bases). The CDR3 spans 14 residues. With 6 bases removed from V and 7 bases from J, the gap between germline ends came to 15 bases. The DNA for the CDR3 is TGTGCCAGCAGCTTAACCGGGACATTTGAAAAACTGTTTTTT. Its protein product is CASSLTGTFEKLFF.

This clonotype was detected many times. The chain joins TRBV30 to TRBJ1-1, with D perhaps TRBD1 (5 bases). In germline, CDR1 is GTSNPN, CDR2 SVGIG (reference sequence). This CDR3 is built from 15 residues. V dropped 7 bases and J dropped 5 bases, with 23 bases sitting between them. The chain's CDR3 is CALPAGTSTGTEAFF. CDR3 nucleotides: TGTGCCTTGCCCGCCGGGACCTCAACCGGTACTGAAGCTTTCTTT.

The V and J genes are TRBV4-1 and TRBJ1-1; no reliable D call. The CDR3 consists of 14 residues. Trimming shortened V by 0 bases and J by 8 bases, and 13 bases separated the two germline ends. Germline CDR1 and CDR2: MGHRA and YSYEKL. Here the CDR3 reads CASSQEARSLEAFF. The CDR3 DNA follows: TGCGCCAGCAGCCAAGAGGCCAGATCGTTGGAAGCTTTCTTT.

The chain is built from TRBV7-9 and TRBJ2-1, with 8 positions matching TRBD1. J lost 8 bases, V lost 3 bases, and 6 bases had no gene match. This CDR3 spans 14 amino acids. The germline gives CDR1 SEHNR, CDR2 FQNEAQ (reference sequence). The CDR3 DNA is TGTGCCAGCAGCTTTTTGGACAGGGTCGATGAGCAGTTCTTC. Its protein product is CASSFLDRVDEQFF.

This clonotype was found many times. V gene TRBV7-9 combines with J gene TRBJ1-6, with 11 bases matching TRBD1. Germline CDR1 and CDR2: SEHNR and FQNEAQ (reference sequence). CDR3 length: 14 amino acids. J gave up 8 bases and V 3 bases, and 0 bases lay outside the gene matches. The CDR3 sequence is CASSLGQGDSPLHF. The CDR3 DNA sequence: TGTGCCAGCAGCTTGGGACAGGGGGATTCACCCCTCCACTTT.

The sample holds many counts of this clonotype. The genes are TRBV20-1 and TRBJ2-1; no firm D call. Germline CDR1 reads DFQATT; CDR2 reads SNEGSKA (reference sequence). The CDR3 contains 12 residues. The V and J ends lost 3 bases and 6 bases respectively, with 9 bases between them. The chain's CDR3 is CSASPVGNEQFF. CDR3 bases: TGCAGTGCTAGCCCCGTGGGCAATGAGCAGTTCTTC.

This clonotype showed up just a few times. This chain links TRBV28 with TRBJ1-5, with 8 nucleotides matching TRBD1. V lost 2 bases, J lost 6 bases, and 3 bases stayed unmatched. This CDR3 is built from 14 residues. Looked up from germline, CDR1 is MDHEN and CDR2 is SYDVKM. The CDR3 here is CASSLPQGAQPQHF. The DNA of the CDR3 is TGTGCCAGCAGTTTACCGCAGGGGGCTCAGCCCCAGCATTTT. Based on the CDR3 plus reference TRBV28 and TRBJ1-5, the full variable domain is DVKVTQSSRYLVKRTGEKVFLECVQDMDHENMFWYRQDPGLGLRLIYFSYDVKMKEKGDIPEGYSVSREKKERFSLILESASTNQTSMYLCASSLPQGAQPQHFGDGTRLSIL.

In its sample, this clonotype was seen many times. This sequence joins TRBV7-8 and TRBJ2-7; 10 bases line up with TRBD2. The CDR3 is 18 amino acids. J gave up 5 bases and V 0 bases, and 13 bases lay outside the gene matches. Germline V gives CDR1 SGHVS, CDR2 FQNEAQ. CDR3 sequence reads: CASSLAGLAGDLGDEQYF. The CDR3 DNA follows: TGTGCCAGCAGCTTAGCGGGGCTAGCGGGGGACCTGGGGGACGAGCAGTACTTC.

This clonotype has more than one count but fewer than ten. The rearrangement joins TRBV3-1 to TRBJ2-2; possible D gene TRBD2, 6 bases. This CDR3 has 20 amino acids. The germline V and J ends were trimmed by 0 bases and 0 bases, with 20 bases remaining between them. CDR1 LGHDT and CDR2 YNNKEL come from the germline V gene (reference sequence). CDR3 loop: CASSQEVLLAGRPNTGELFF. In DNA, the CDR3 is TGTGCCAGCAGCCAAGAAGTTCTTCTCGCAGGGAGGCCGAACACCGGGGAGCTGTTTTTT.

In the case of this clonotype: A read error may account for a junction end that differs from germline. V is TRBV7-7 and J is TRBJ2-1; 8 positions agree with TRBD2. The CDR3 is 14 amino acids. Looked up from germline, CDR1 is SSHAT and CDR2 is FNYEAQ (reference sequence). The CDR3 sequence: CASSLDTSGYEQFF. DNA of the CDR3: TGTGCTAGCAGCTTAGACACTAGCGGTTATGAGCAGTTCTTC.

V is TRBV20-1 and J is TRBJ2-1; D unresolved. Looked up from germline, CDR1 is DFQATT and CDR2 is SNEGSKA (reference sequence). The CDR3 covers 12 residues. Trimming removed 3 bases from V and 14 bases from J, with 17 bases in between. CDR3 protein: CSASQRAPDKFF. CDR3 nucleotide sequence: TGCAGTGCTAGTCAAAGAGCACCTGATAAGTTCTTC.

This clonotype showed up many times. V gene TRBV3-1 combines with J gene TRBJ2-7; 7 positions agree with TRBD2. CDR1 LGHDT and CDR2 YNNKEL come from the germline V gene (reference sequence). J was trimmed by 0 bases and V by 4 bases; bases with no gene match: 3. The CDR3 consists of 14 residues. CDR3 sequence: CASSPGRTSYEQYF. For the CDR3, the DNA is TGTGCCAGCAGCCCCGGGAGGACCTCCTACGAGCAGTACTTC.

This chain uses TRBV2 with TRBJ2-2; 9 bases map to TRBD1. The CDR3 consists of 15 residues. Germline CDR1 SNHLY, CDR2 FYNNEI. Trimming cost V 6 bases and J 3 bases; bases outside gene matches: 5. The CDR3 protein is CASRAQGADTGELFF. The CDR3 bases are TGTGCCAGCAGGGCACAGGGGGCTGACACCGGGGAGCTGTTTTTT.

This clonotype was detected a few times. This chain links TRBV5-1 with TRBJ2-7; perhaps D is TRBD1 or TRBD2 (5 bases each). The CDR3 contains 14 residues. Germline V gene data show CDR1 as SGHRS and CDR2 as YFSETQ. With 2 bases removed from V and 2 bases from J, the gap between germline ends came to 11 bases. CDR3 in amino acids: CASSFEGPAYEQYF. CDR3 sequence (DNA): TGCGCCAGCAGCTTCGAGGGGCCAGCCTACGAGCAGTACTTC.

In its sample, this clonotype was seen a few times. The chain joins TRBV27 to TRBJ2-5, with 9 bases that match TRBD1. The CDR3 length is 16 residues. Per germline, CDR1 MNHEY and CDR2 SMNVEV (reference sequence). V shed 5 bases and J 2 bases; nucleotides not matched to a gene: 9. CDR3 sequence (DNA): TGTGCCAGCAGTGGTTTCCGGGACAGGGATCAAGAGACCCAGTACTTC. Residues: CASSGFRDRDQETQYF.

V usage is TRBV6-1 and J usage is TRBJ1-2; no reliable D call. Per the germline V gene, CDR1 is MNHNS and CDR2 is SASEGT. CDR3 size: 12 residues. Between the trimmed V and J ends, which lost 6 bases and 5 bases, there was a span of 10 bases. CDR3 amino acids: CASSDHLYGYTF. The CDR3 DNA follows: TGTGCCAGCAGCGACCACTTATATGGCTACACCTTC.

This clonotype was recorded at least ten times. This chain links TRBV6-1 with TRBJ1-1; D call uncertain. Germline assignment: CDR1 MNHNS and CDR2 SASEGT. V was trimmed by 5 bases and J by 1 base, leaving 11 bases between them. The length of the CDR3 is 14 residues. Written as DNA, the CDR3 is TGTGCCAGCAGTTCCAAGACACCGAACACTGAAGCTTTCTTT. It yields the protein CASSSKTPNTEAFF.

On this clonotype itself: With a much larger clone just one base away, this may be a read error. The chain employs TRBV12-3 or TRBV12-4 and TRBJ2-5; 11 bases line up with TRBD2. J lost 5 bases, V lost 4 bases, and 9 bases had no gene match. The CDR3 runs to 16 residues. CDR3 residues: CASSSGSSGGTETQYF. As DNA, the CDR3 is TGTGCCAGCAGTTCAGGGTCTAGCGGGGGGACGGAGACCCAGTACTTC.